These T cell receptor beta chains were read from a single sample in a study of CD8 T cells in Susac syndrome. MiXCR, run by TCRdb on the immunoSEQ multiplex PCR reads, gives a single entry per CDR3 protein. This table holds some 190,000 distinct CDR3 sequences, just under 95% found once. Sequencing was performed on CD4+ T cells from PBMCs. The receptor source for this set is a human donor in good health. CDR3s include the opening cysteine and the closing phenylalanine or tryptophan. The D gene is left open where the match is weak. Some rows mark clone size as missing; the rest say once, few, many or name a class of expanded clone.

CDR3 length: 15
clone size: once
V gene: TRBV7-2
D gene: -
J gene: TRBJ2-4
CDR3 DNA: TGTGCCAGCAGCCCCTCCACAGGGAATGGGGGCATTCAGTACTTC
CDR3 protein: CASSPSTGNGGIQYF

CDR3 length: 14
clone size: -
V gene: TRBV30
D gene: -
J gene: TRBJ2-5
CDR3 DNA: TGTGCCTGGAGTGTATTAAGGGGCGGCGAGACCCAGTACTTC
CDR3 protein: CAWSVLRGGETQYF

CDR3 length: 14
clone size: -
V gene: TRBV23-1
D gene: TRBD1
J gene: TRBJ2-7
CDR3 DNA: TGCGCCAGCAGTCAGCAGGGACAGGTCTACGAGCAGTACTTC
CDR3 protein: CASSQQGQVYEQYF

CDR3 length: 16
clone size: -
V gene: TRBV18
D gene: TRBD2
J gene: TRBJ2-2
CDR3 DNA: TGTGCCAGCTCACCACGGGGACTAGCGAACACCGGGGAGCTGTTTTTT
CDR3 protein: CASSPRGLANTGELFF

CDR3 length: 15
clone size: -
V gene: TRBV12-3/TRBV12-4
D gene: -
J gene: TRBJ1-5
CDR3 DNA: TGTGCCAGCAGTCGAGACGGAAATAGCAATCAGCCCCAGCATTTT
CDR3 protein: CASSRDGNSNQPQHF

CDR3 length: 14
clone size: once
V gene: TRBV9
D gene: -
J gene: TRBJ2-3
CDR3 DNA: TGTGCCAGCAGCCCGGATTGGCTAGCGGATACGCAGTATTTT
CDR3 protein: CASSPDWLADTQYF

CDR3 length: 14
clone size: once
V gene: TRBV25-1
D gene: -
J gene: TRBJ2-5
CDR3 DNA: TGTGCCAGCAGTGAAGCCCCTGGTGGAGAGACCCAGTACTTC
CDR3 protein: CASSEAPGGETQYF

CDR3 length: 15
clone size: -
V gene: TRBV7-2
D gene: -
J gene: TRBJ1-1
CDR3 DNA: TGTGCCAGCAGCCCGTCGGGCCGGTTTAGCACTGAAGCTTTCTTT
CDR3 protein: CASSPSGRFSTEAFF

CDR3 length: 13
clone size: -
V gene: TRBV24-1
D gene: -
J gene: TRBJ2-5
CDR3 DNA: TGTGCCACCAGTGAGGGGACCGCAGAGACCCAGTACTTC
CDR3 protein: CATSEGTAETQYF

CDR3 length: 12
clone size: -
V gene: TRBV29-1
D gene: TRBD1
J gene: TRBJ1-1
CDR3 DNA: TGCAGCTCCCGGACAGGAGGCACTGAAGCTTTCTTT
CDR3 protein: CSSRTGGTEAFF

CDR3 length: 14
clone size: -
V gene: TRBV6-5
D gene: -
J gene: TRBJ1-2
CDR3 DNA: TGTGCCAGCAGTTACCGGGGCTCAGGATATGGCTACACCTTC
CDR3 protein: CASSYRGSGYGYTF

CDR3 length: 14
clone size: -
V gene: TRBV12-3/TRBV12-4
D gene: -
J gene: TRBJ2-5
CDR3 DNA: TGTGCCAGCAGTTTAGCCCTGGGAGTAGGGACCCAGTACTTC
CDR3 protein: CASSLALGVGTQYF

CDR3 length: 16
clone size: once
V gene: TRBV7-3
D gene: TRBD1
J gene: TRBJ2-6
CDR3 DNA: TGTGCCAGCACGGGGCAGGGGGCGCTTGGGGCCAACGTCCTGACTTTC
CDR3 protein: CASTGQGALGANVLTF

CDR3 length: 12
clone size: -
V gene: TRBV29-1
D gene: TRBD2
J gene: TRBJ2-7
CDR3 DNA: TGCAGCGGGCGGGGGTCGGACTACGAGCAGTACTTC
CDR3 protein: CSGRGSDYEQYF

CDR3 length: 15
clone size: -
V gene: TRBV5-4
D gene: -
J gene: TRBJ1-1
CDR3 DNA: TGTGCCAGCAGCTTGGAGGTCCAGATGAACACTGAAGCTTTCTTT
CDR3 protein: CASSLEVQMNTEAFF

CDR3 length: 13
clone size: once
V gene: TRBV30
D gene: -
J gene: TRBJ2-4
CDR3 DNA: TGTGCCGGGACACTCGGGACGAAAAACATTCAGTACTTC
CDR3 protein: CAGTLGTKNIQYF

CDR3 length: 14
clone size: -
V gene: TRBV20-1
D gene: TRBD2
J gene: TRBJ2-3
CDR3 DNA: TGCAGTGTTCAAGCGGGAGTGGTCGCAGATACGCAGTATTTT
CDR3 protein: CSVQAGVVADTQYF

CDR3 length: 15
clone size: -
V gene: TRBV7-2
D gene: TRBD1
J gene: TRBJ2-1
CDR3 DNA: TGTGCCAGCAGCTTAGGGGGACAGGACTACAATGAGCAGTTCTTC
CDR3 protein: CASSLGGQDYNEQFF

CDR3 length: 17
clone size: -
V gene: TRBV6-1
D gene: -
J gene: TRBJ1-3
CDR3 DNA: TGTGCCAGCAGCCGCGTCCGGCCGGGCCCCAGTGGAAACACCATATATTTT
CDR3 protein: CASSRVRPGPSGNTIYF

CDR3 length: 14
clone size: -
V gene: TRBV4-2
D gene: TRBD1
J gene: TRBJ2-3
CDR3 DNA: TGTGCCAGCAGACCGACGGACAGGGGGGATACGCAGTATTTT
CDR3 protein: CASRPTDRGDTQYF

CDR3 length: 13
clone size: -
V gene: TRBV30
D gene: -
J gene: TRBJ2-7
CDR3 DNA: TGTGCCTGGAGTAGGGAAGCCCTCTACGAGCAGTACTTC
CDR3 protein: CAWSREALYEQYF

CDR3 length: 14
clone size: -
V gene: TRBV9
D gene: -
J gene: TRBJ2-2
CDR3 DNA: TGTGCCAGCAGCGTAGAACAGTACACCGGGGAGCTGTTTTTT
CDR3 protein: CASSVEQYTGELFF

CDR3 length: 15
clone size: -
V gene: TRBV18
D gene: -
J gene: TRBJ2-5
CDR3 DNA: TGTGCCAGCTCACTAGCGATCACCCCCGGGGAGACCCAGTACTTC
CDR3 protein: CASSLAITPGETQYF

CDR3 length: 14
clone size: once
V gene: TRBV29-1
D gene: -
J gene: TRBJ1-2
CDR3 DNA: TGCAGCGTTGAACAGGGGTATGCCCTTTCTGGCTACACCTTC
CDR3 protein: CSVEQGYALSGYTF

CDR3 length: 13
clone size: -
V gene: TRBV9
D gene: -
J gene: TRBJ2-6
CDR3 DNA: TGTGCCAGCAGTGTTTCTGGGGCCAACGTCCTGACTTTC
CDR3 protein: CASSVSGANVLTF

CDR3 length: 14
clone size: -
V gene: TRBV9
D gene: TRBD2
J gene: TRBJ2-7
CDR3 DNA: TGTGCCAGCAGCGCCGGGACTAGCGTTCACGAGCAGTACTTC
CDR3 protein: CASSAGTSVHEQYF

CDR3 length: 15
clone size: -
V gene: TRBV29-1
D gene: -
J gene: TRBJ2-3
CDR3 DNA: TGCAGCGGTGTCCGGGACTCTTATTACACAGATACGCAGTATTTT
CDR3 protein: CSGVRDSYYTDTQYF

CDR3 length: 13
clone size: -
V gene: TRBV12-3/TRBV12-4
D gene: -
J gene: TRBJ2-2
CDR3 DNA: TGTGCCAGCAGTTTGGGAGTCGGCGGGGAGCTGTTTTTT
CDR3 protein: CASSLGVGGELFF

CDR3 length: 16
clone size: -
V gene: TRBV5-4
D gene: -
J gene: TRBJ2-1
CDR3 DNA: TGTGCCAGCAGCTCACGATCGGAGGGCTCCTACAATGAGCAGTTCTTC
CDR3 protein: CASSSRSEGSYNEQFF

CDR3 length: 13
clone size: -
V gene: TRBV20-1
D gene: TRBD2
J gene: TRBJ2-1
CDR3 DNA: TGCAGTGCGCGGACTAGCGGGTGGTCCGAGCAGTTCTTC
CDR3 protein: CSARTSGWSEQFF

CDR3 length: 13
clone size: -
V gene: TRBV30
D gene: -
J gene: TRBJ1-1
CDR3 DNA: TGTGCCTGGGGCAGACAGACGAACACTGAAGCTTTCTTT
CDR3 protein: CAWGRQTNTEAFF

CDR3 length: 12
clone size: -
V gene: TRBV4-3
D gene: -
J gene: TRBJ1-2
CDR3 DNA: TGCGCCAGCAGCCAAGATGACTATGGCTACACCTTC
CDR3 protein: CASSQDDYGYTF

CDR3 length: 14
clone size: once
V gene: TRBV12-3/TRBV12-4
D gene: -
J gene: TRBJ2-3
CDR3 DNA: TGTGCCAGCAGTTTAGTGGTCTCCACAGATACGCAGTATTTT
CDR3 protein: CASSLVVSTDTQYF

CDR3 length: 13
clone size: -
V gene: TRBV6-2/TRBV6-3
D gene: -
J gene: TRBJ2-7
CDR3 DNA: TGTGCCAGCACAGGCTCGAGTAGGACCGAGCAGTACTTC
CDR3 protein: CASTGSSRTEQYF

CDR3 length: 13
clone size: -
V gene: TRBV6-2/TRBV6-3
D gene: -
J gene: TRBJ1-5
CDR3 DNA: TGTGCCATCACACCCGATAGCAATCAGCCCCAGCATTTT
CDR3 protein: CAITPDSNQPQHF

CDR3 length: 15
clone size: -
V gene: TRBV29-1
D gene: TRBD2
J gene: TRBJ2-1
CDR3 DNA: TGCAGCGTTGGGAGCGGGAGTGTTATTCAGAATGAGCAGTTCTTC
CDR3 protein: CSVGSGSVIQNEQFF

CDR3 length: 12
clone size: -
V gene: TRBV5-4
D gene: -
J gene: TRBJ2-1
CDR3 DNA: TGTGCCAGCAGCTTATTCTTGGGTGAGCAGTTCTTC
CDR3 protein: CASSLFLGEQFF

CDR3 length: 13
clone size: -
V gene: TRBV3-1
D gene: -
J gene: TRBJ1-2
CDR3 DNA: TGTGCCAGCAGCCAAGGGGACGACACTGGCTACACCTTC
CDR3 protein: CASSQGDDTGYTF

CDR3 length: 13
clone size: -
V gene: TRBV30
D gene: -
J gene: TRBJ1-5
CDR3 DNA: TGTGCCTGGAGTGTAAATCGGGATCAGCCCCAGCATTTT
CDR3 protein: CAWSVNRDQPQHF

CDR3 length: 11
clone size: -
V gene: TRBV20-1
D gene: -
J gene: TRBJ1-1
CDR3 DNA: TGCAGTGCTGATGACAGCCGTGAAGCTTTCTTT
CDR3 protein: CSADDSREAFF

CDR3 length: 15
clone size: -
V gene: TRBV24-1
D gene: -
J gene: TRBJ2-3
CDR3 DNA: TGTGCCACCAGTGTCAACGGACTAGGGGGAGATACGCAGTATTTT
CDR3 protein: CATSVNGLGGDTQYF

CDR3 length: 13
clone size: -
V gene: TRBV20-1
D gene: -
J gene: TRBJ1-2
CDR3 DNA: TGCAGTGCTAGAGATGAAAGCGACCTGGGCTACACCTTC
CDR3 protein: CSARDESDLGYTF

CDR3 length: 12
clone size: few
V gene: TRBV29-1
D gene: -
J gene: TRBJ2-1
CDR3 DNA: TGCAGCGCCGGGCCCCACGGGGGTGAGCAGTTCTTC
CDR3 protein: CSAGPHGGEQFF

CDR3 length: 13
clone size: -
V gene: TRBV20-1
D gene: TRBD2
J gene: TRBJ2-7
CDR3 DNA: TGCAGTGGGGCAGCTAGCGGGAGTTACGAGCAGTACTTC
CDR3 protein: CSGAASGSYEQYF

CDR3 length: 12
clone size: -
V gene: TRBV3-1
D gene: -
J gene: TRBJ2-2
CDR3 DNA: TGTGCCAGCACCAGGAACACCGGGGAGCTGTTTTTT
CDR3 protein: CASTRNTGELFF

CDR3 length: 13
clone size: once
V gene: TRBV5-1
D gene: -
J gene: TRBJ2-7
CDR3 DNA: TGCGCCAGCAGCGTACTATACCGGAGCGAGCAGTACTTC
CDR3 protein: CASSVLYRSEQYF

CDR3 length: 12
clone size: -
V gene: TRBV29-1
D gene: -
J gene: TRBJ2-5
CDR3 DNA: TGCAGCGTTGAAAGGAGGGGTGAGACCCAGTACTTC
CDR3 protein: CSVERRGETQYF

CDR3 length: 16
clone size: -
V gene: TRBV7-9
D gene: -
J gene: TRBJ2-3
CDR3 DNA: TGTGCCAGCAGCTTTTCCGCGAGAGGGACCGTGGATACGCAGTATTTT
CDR3 protein: CASSFSARGTVDTQYF

CDR3 length: 15
clone size: -
V gene: TRBV7-2
D gene: -
J gene: TRBJ2-1
CDR3 DNA: TGTGCCAGCAGCTGGGGGGACCTTCGCCGCAATGAGCAGTTCTTC
CDR3 protein: CASSWGDLRRNEQFF

CDR3 length: 13
clone size: -
V gene: TRBV6-2/TRBV6-3
D gene: TRBD1
J gene: TRBJ2-1
CDR3 DNA: TGTGCCGGTGGACAGGGGGTGTACAATGAGCAGTTCTTC
CDR3 protein: CAGGQGVYNEQFF

CDR3 length: 14
clone size: -
V gene: TRBV28
D gene: -
J gene: TRBJ2-7
CDR3 DNA: TGTGCCAGCGGACAGACAGGCCCCTCCTACGAGCAGTACTTC
CDR3 protein: CASGQTGPSYEQYF

CDR3 length: 13
clone size: -
V gene: TRBV27
D gene: -
J gene: TRBJ2-7
CDR3 DNA: TGTGCCAGCAGCCCCAGCCTCTCCTACGAGCAGTACTTC
CDR3 protein: CASSPSLSYEQYF

CDR3 length: 14
clone size: -
V gene: TRBV7-9
D gene: TRBD1
J gene: TRBJ1-5
CDR3 DNA: TGTGCCAGCAGCGGGGACAGGGCCGCCCAGCCCCAGCATTTT
CDR3 protein: CASSGDRAAQPQHF